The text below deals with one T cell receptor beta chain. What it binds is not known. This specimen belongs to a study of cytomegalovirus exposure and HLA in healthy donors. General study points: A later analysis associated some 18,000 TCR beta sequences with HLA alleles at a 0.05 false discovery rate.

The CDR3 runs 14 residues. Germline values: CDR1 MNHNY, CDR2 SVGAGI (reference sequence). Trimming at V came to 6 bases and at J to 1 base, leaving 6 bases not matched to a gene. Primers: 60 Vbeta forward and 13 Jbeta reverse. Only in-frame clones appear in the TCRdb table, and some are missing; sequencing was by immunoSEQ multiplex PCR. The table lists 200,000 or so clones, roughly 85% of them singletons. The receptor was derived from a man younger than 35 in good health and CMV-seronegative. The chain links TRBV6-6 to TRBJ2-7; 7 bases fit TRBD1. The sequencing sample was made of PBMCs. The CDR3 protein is CASSQLTGSYEQYF. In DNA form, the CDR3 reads TGTGCCAGCAGCCAGTTGACAGGGTCCTACGAGCAGTACTTC.